Listed below are T cell receptor beta chains from one sample, sequenced in a study of T cell clonotyping in hematopoietic cell transplantation. Sequencing was performed with immunoSEQ multiplex PCR; in TCRdb, only in-frame clones are kept and a portion is missing. The sample shows tens of thousands of clones, around 95% of them seen only once. Sequencing used peripheral blood mononuclear cells. These receptors all stem from a woman aged 50 to 65 in good health. Some clones in this sample may be carry-over from other donors' samples. The CDR3 runs from the conserved cysteine through the conserved F or W. A D gene is named only where the DNA matches it firmly. Not all rows give a size; the values are once, few, many and, for expanded clones, a class.

TRBD1 TRBJ1-1 TRBV5-4 NA TGTGCCAGCAGCTCTGCGACAGGGGGCGTCGCTGAAGCTTTCTTT CASSSATGGVAEAFF
NA TRBJ1-6 TRBV7-2 NA TGTGCCAGCAGCAGAGGGGGGGGCGGTGGATCACCCCTCCACTTT CASSRGGGGGSPLHF
TRBD1 TRBJ2-3 TRBV11-1 NA TGTGCCAGCAGCTTCCCCCGGGGACAGAATTCTAGCACAGATACGCAGTATTTT CASSFPRGQNSSTDTQYF
NA TRBJ2-7 TRBV7-2 NA TGTGCCAGCAGCTCCGGGACAAACCCCTACGAGCAGTACTTC CASSSGTNPYEQYF
NA TRBJ1-6 TRBV2 NA TGTGCCAGCACCCTGACCAGGAAAAATTCACCCCTCCACTTT CASTLTRKNSPLHF
NA TRBJ2-3 TRBV2 NA TGTGCCAGCAGTGGGCTAGCGAGTGGGGATACGCAGTATTTT CASSGLASGDTQYF
TRBD2 TRBJ2-1 TRBV7-3 once TGTGCCAGCAGCTTCAGCGGGGGCCCTCGCGGTGAGCAGTTCTTC CASSFSGGPRGEQFF
TRBD2 TRBJ2-3 TRBV7-2 NA TGTGCCAGCAGCTTCGGCGGGGGGACGAGCACAGATACGCAGTATTTT CASSFGGGTSTDTQYF
NA TRBJ2-7 TRBV9 NA TGTGCCAGCAGCGTAGTGCCCTTCGACGAGCAGTACTTC CASSVVPFDEQYF
TRBD2 TRBJ2-7 TRBV7-8 NA TGTGCCAGCACCCTCGGGGGGGCGACCGATTACGAGCAGTACTTC CASTLGGATDYEQYF
NA TRBJ1-1 TRBV6-1 NA TGTGCCAGCAGTGAAGGGGACCAAGCTTTCTTT CASSEGDQAFF
NA TRBJ1-2 TRBV6-5 NA TGTGCCAGCAGTTCCCGGACAGAGTACCGCTACACCTTC CASSSRTEYRYTF
TRBD2 TRBJ2-3 TRBV4-3 NA TGCGCCAGCAGCCAAAGCGGGGGGTACACAGATACGCAGTATTTT CASSQSGGYTDTQYF
NA TRBJ2-5 TRBV2 NA TGTGCCAGCACCTCAGGGGTTTCAGAGACCCAGTACTTC CASTSGVSETQYF
NA TRBJ2-7 TRBV11-3 NA TGTGCCAGCAGCTCCCAGACCCTAACCTACGAGCAGTACTTC CASSSQTLTYEQYF
NA TRBJ1-1 TRBV5-6 NA TGTGCCAGCAGCCAAGACACCAATGAAGCTTTCTTT CASSQDTNEAFF
NA TRBJ1-2 TRBV5-4 NA TGTGCCAGCAGCTTGAGCGGGAGCAGCTTTTATGGCTACACCTTC CASSLSGSSFYGYTF
NA TRBJ1-3 TRBV7-6 NA TGTGCCAGCAGCTTAGGGGAGACTGGAAACACCATATATTTT CASSLGETGNTIYF
NA TRBJ2-2 TRBV11-1 NA TGTGCCAGCAGCTCACCCCAGGGGTTGAACACCGGGGAGCTGTTTTTT CASSSPQGLNTGELFF
TRBD1 TRBJ2-7 TRBV5-4 NA TGTGCCAGCAGCTTACGGGACAGGGATCCCTACGAGCAGTACTTC CASSLRDRDPYEQYF
TRBD1 TRBJ1-5 TRBV4-3 NA TGCGCCAGCAGCCAGGAACGACAGGGGTACAATCAGCCCCAGCATTTT CASSQERQGYNQPQHF
NA TRBJ1-5 TRBV7-9 NA TGTGCCAGCAGCTTAGGATCGAGTCAGCCCCAGCATTTT CASSLGSSQPQHF
NA TRBJ2-7 TRBV19 NA TGTGCCAGTAGTATACTAAGTGTTGGTTCGTCCGAGCAGTACTTC CASSILSVGSSEQYF
NA TRBJ2-3 TRBV11-2 NA TGTGCCAGCGGGCCATCCCTAGCGCAGTATTTT CASGPSLAQYF
NA TRBJ2-1 TRBV11-3 NA TGTGCCAGCAGCTCCACCGGGACCCGATTCTACAATGAGCAGTTCTTC CASSSTGTRFYNEQFF
NA TRBJ2-2 TRBV7-8 NA TGTGCCAGCAGCTTAGGCCCCGAAACCGGGGAGCTGTTTTTT CASSLGPETGELFF
NA TRBJ2-1 TRBV9 NA TGTGCCAGCAGCGCAACAGGGAGACAACAGTTCTTC CASSATGRQQFF
TRBD1 TRBJ2-7 TRBV30 NA TGTGCCTGGGACAGGGGGAAATCCTACGAGCAGTACTTC CAWDRGKSYEQYF
NA TRBJ2-7 TRBV28 NA TGTGCCAGCGGGGGGATCCGCTACGAGCAGTACTTC CASGGIRYEQYF
NA TRBJ1-1 TRBV13 NA TGTGCCAGCAGCTTAGGAACAGGTGAAGCTTTCTTT CASSLGTGEAFF
NA TRBJ1-1 TRBV7-8 NA TGTGCCAGCAGCTTACGGCAACTGAACACTGAAGCTTTCTTT CASSLRQLNTEAFF
NA TRBJ2-3 TRBV13 NA TGTGCCAGCAGCTCCCCCGGTGGCAGGGACACAGATACGCAGTATTTT CASSSPGGRDTDTQYF
NA TRBJ1-3 TRBV4-3 NA TGCGCCAGCAGCCCACGCGGGGGGGAAATCTCTGGAAACACCATATATTTT CASSPRGGEISGNTIYF
NA TRBJ1-5 TRBV7-6 NA TGTGCCAGCAGCTTGGACATCAATCAGCCCCAGCATTTT CASSLDINQPQHF
NA TRBJ1-1 TRBV5-6 few TGTGCCAGCAGCTTCATGGCAGGGGAATTGAACACTGAAGCTTTCTTT CASSFMAGELNTEAFF
TRBD1 TRBJ2-5 TRBV19 NA TGTGCCAGTAGTTCCCTGGACAGGGGGCTCGAGACCCAGTACTTC CASSSLDRGLETQYF
TRBD1 TRBJ1-6 TRBV28 NA TGTGCCAGCAGACGGACAGGGGGCTGGAATTCACCCCTCCACTTT CASRRTGGWNSPLHF
TRBD2 TRBJ2-1 TRBV7-2 NA TGTGCCACCCGGACTAGCGGGGGGTTTTCCTACAATGAGCAGTTCTTC CATRTSGGFSYNEQFF
NA TRBJ2-6 TRBV11-1 once TGTGCCAGCAGCTCCCAGCGGCCTGGGGCCAACGTCCTGACTTTC CASSSQRPGANVLTF
TRBD2 TRBJ2-3 TRBV11-3 NA TGTGCCAGCAGCCTAGGGGCGGGGGACACAGATACGCAGTATTTT CASSLGAGDTDTQYF
NA TRBJ1-4 TRBV11-1 NA TGTGCCTCAACGAAGGATAGGACTAATGAAAAACTGTTTTTT CASTKDRTNEKLFF
NA TRBJ2-2 TRBV7-8 NA TGTGCCAGCAGTCTTAGGGGGAGGGGTCCCACCGGGGAGCTGTTTTTT CASSLRGRGPTGELFF
NA TRBJ1-1 TRBV29-1 NA TGCAGCGTTGATGACACCGGGGCCCCCGGAGCTTTCTTT CSVDDTGAPGAFF
NA TRBJ1-6 TRBV9 NA TGTGCCAGCAGCGTAGATTCGAATTCACCCCTCCACTTT CASSVDSNSPLHF
NA TRBJ2-3 TRBV29-1 NA TGCAGCGTTGATACCCCCGTGGGGTATTTT CSVDTPVGYF
NA TRBJ2-3 TRBV7-2 NA TGTGCCAGCAGCACTCCAGCCAGGGGCGCAGATACGCAGTATTTT CASSTPARGADTQYF
TRBD2 TRBJ2-5 TRBV19 NA TGTGCCAGTAGTATCGCCAGCGGGGGGCCCCAAGAGACCCAGTACTTC CASSIASGGPQETQYF
NA TRBJ2-3 TRBV7-3 NA TGTGCCAGCAGCTTAGGGCGGAGCACAGATACGCAGTATTTT CASSLGRSTDTQYF
NA TRBJ2-3 TRBV7-8 NA TGTGCCTCTGGCGCCTCTAGCACAGATACGCAGTATTTT CASGASSTDTQYF
NA TRBJ2-1 TRBV4-3 few TGCGCCAGCAGCCAAGTTCTAGCCACCTACAATGAGCAGTTCTTC CASSQVLATYNEQFF
TRBD1 TRBJ1-2 TRBV7-2 NA TGTGCCAGCAGCTTAGGGACGGGACAGTCTGGCTACACCTTC CASSLGTGQSGYTF
NA TRBJ1-6 TRBV25-1 NA TGTGCGGCAGCAGGGTGGGATTCACCCCTCCACTTT CAAAGWDSPLHF
TRBD1 TRBJ1-5 TRBV28 NA TGTGCCAGCAGTTTATCCGGACAGGGAGGATCATATAGCAATCAGCCCCAGCATTTT CASSLSGQGGSYSNQPQHF
NA TRBJ1-2 TRBV28 NA TGTGCCAGCAGTTTAACGGAAGACAGGTGGGGCTATGGCTACACCTTC CASSLTEDRWGYGYTF
NA TRBJ1-1 TRBV20-1 NA TGCAGTGCGAGCGGCCCGGATGAAGCTTTCTTT CSASGPDEAFF